Listed below are T cell receptor beta chains from one sample, sequenced in a study of cytomegalovirus exposure and HLA in healthy donors. Assay: immunoSEQ multiplex PCR; the TCRdb copy retains only in-frame clones and omits some. The sample yields 150,000 to 200,000 clones, around two thirds seen once. Sequenced sample: PBMCs. The receptors derive from a man under 40 in good health and CMV-seropositive. Both conserved end residues are part of each CDR3. Each record gives: V gene, J gene, clone size, D gene, CDR3 DNA, CDR3 protein. A D gene is named only where the DNA matches it firmly. The size entry is marked missing in some rows and otherwise reads once, few, many or a size class.

V: TRBV2; J: TRBJ1-1; size: NA; D: TRBD1; DNA: TGTGCCAGCAGTGGGGCGGGATCAGGGGGACAATACGAAGCTTTCTTT; CDR3: CASSGAGSGGQYEAFF
V: TRBV5-4; J: TRBJ1-3; size: NA; D: NA; DNA: TGTGCCAGCAGCTTATTGACAGGAAACACCATATATTTT; CDR3: CASSLLTGNTIYF
V: TRBV11-3; J: TRBJ2-7; size: NA; D: TRBD2; DNA: TGTGCCAGCAGCCTCGGACTAGCAGCGCGGTACGAGCAGTACTTC; CDR3: CASSLGLAARYEQYF
V: TRBV10-2; J: TRBJ2-1; size: NA; D: TRBD2; DNA: TGCGCCAGCAGTGACCCCTGGGGAGGGTCGTACAATGAGCAGTTCTTC; CDR3: CASSDPWGGSYNEQFF
V: TRBV4-1; J: TRBJ1-2; size: once; D: NA; DNA: TGCGCCAGCAGCCAAGTCGTGGCGGACTATGGCTACACCTTC; CDR3: CASSQVVADYGYTF
V: TRBV6-6; J: TRBJ2-7; size: NA; D: NA; DNA: TGTGCCAGCAGTTATTCGGGGGGCACCGCCTACGAGCAGTACTTC; CDR3: CASSYSGGTAYEQYF
V: TRBV9; J: TRBJ1-3; size: NA; D: NA; DNA: TGTGCCAGCAGCACACAGGTTAGCTCTGGAAACACCATATATTTT; CDR3: CASSTQVSSGNTIYF
V: TRBV6-5; J: TRBJ1-1; size: NA; D: NA; DNA: TGTGCCAGCAGTTACGGAGGAGGGATGAACACTGAAGCTTTCTTT; CDR3: CASSYGGGMNTEAFF
V: TRBV18; J: TRBJ2-3; size: NA; D: NA; DNA: TGTGCCAGCTCACCTATAGTCGACAGAGAGGAATTGGATACGCAGTATTTT; CDR3: CASSPIVDREELDTQYF
V: TRBV11-2; J: TRBJ2-1; size: NA; D: NA; DNA: TGTGCCAGCAGCCAGTTGGTTGAGGGATCCTACAATGAGCAGTTCTTC; CDR3: CASSQLVEGSYNEQFF
V: TRBV29-1; J: TRBJ2-7; size: NA; D: NA; DNA: TGCAGCGCCCTCTCAGACTACGAGCAGTACTTC; CDR3: CSALSDYEQYF
V: TRBV5-1; J: TRBJ2-2; size: NA; D: NA; DNA: TGCGCCAGCAGCTTGACCACAGGGCTCACCGGGGAGCTGTTTTTT; CDR3: CASSLTTGLTGELFF
V: TRBV28; J: TRBJ2-1; size: NA; D: TRBD2; DNA: TGTGCCAGCAGTTTCGAACTAGCGGGTCCCCTCAATGAGCAGTTCTTC; CDR3: CASSFELAGPLNEQFF
V: TRBV11-2; J: TRBJ2-7; size: few; D: NA; DNA: TGTGCCAGCAGCCCCCTCGTGGGCAGGGAAGGTGTCGGGGGCTACGAGCAGTACTTC; CDR3: CASSPLVGREGVGGYEQYF
V: TRBV30; J: TRBJ1-1; size: few; D: TRBD1; DNA: TGTGCCTGGAGTGGTGGGACAGGGAGTGGGAACACTGAAGCTTTCTTT; CDR3: CAWSGGTGSGNTEAFF
V: TRBV30; J: TRBJ1-1; size: NA; D: TRBD1; DNA: TGTGCCTGGAGTCAGAACAGGGGGAGGACTGAAGCTTTCTTT; CDR3: CAWSQNRGRTEAFF
V: TRBV7-6; J: TRBJ1-4; size: NA; D: NA; DNA: TGTGCCAGCAGCTTAGATTGGCACAGTAATGAAAAACTGTTTTTT; CDR3: CASSLDWHSNEKLFF
V: TRBV19; J: TRBJ2-2; size: NA; D: TRBD2; DNA: TGTGCCAGTAGTCCTAGCGGGAGTACCTTGTGGGACACCGGGGAGCTGTTTTTT; CDR3: CASSPSGSTLWDTGELFF
V: TRBV5-1; J: TRBJ1-2; size: few; D: TRBD1; DNA: TGCGCCAGCAGCTCCCCGGCAGGACAGGGTTTTTTGACGACTAACTATGGCTACACCTTC; CDR3: CASSSPAGQGFLTTNYGYTF
V: TRBV7-6; J: TRBJ2-5; size: NA; D: NA; DNA: TGTGCCAGCAGCCCATCACAAGAGACCCAGTACTTC; CDR3: CASSPSQETQYF
V: TRBV21-1; J: TRBJ2-1; size: NA; D: NA; DNA: TGTGCCAGCAGCAAATTCCGCGGGAGAACGTACAATGAGCAGTTCTTC; CDR3: CASSKFRGRTYNEQFF
V: TRBV5-5; J: TRBJ2-7; size: NA; D: TRBD2; DNA: TGTGCCAGCAGCCCCGAAGCGGGAGCATCCTACGAGCAGTACTTC; CDR3: CASSPEAGASYEQYF
V: TRBV7-9; J: TRBJ2-1; size: NA; D: NA; DNA: TGTGCCAGCAGACCAACATTTAGGGCACGGGGGGAGCAGTTCTTC; CDR3: CASRPTFRARGEQFF
V: TRBV19; J: TRBJ2-1; size: NA; D: TRBD1; DNA: TGTGCCAGTAGGACAGGGGGCCGAGGCAATGAGCAGTTCTTC; CDR3: CASRTGGRGNEQFF
V: TRBV4-2; J: TRBJ2-5; size: few; D: NA; DNA: TGTGCCAGCAGCCAAGACAGGGGAGAGACCCAGTACTTC; CDR3: CASSQDRGETQYF
V: TRBV11-2; J: TRBJ1-1; size: NA; D: NA; DNA: TGTGCCAGCAGGACCCCAGGGGACACTGAAGCTTTCTTT; CDR3: CASRTPGDTEAFF
V: TRBV6-6; J: TRBJ2-7; size: few; D: NA; DNA: TGTGCCAGCAACCAACCCGGGACAGGCGGCGGGGGGCAGTACTTC; CDR3: CASNQPGTGGGGQYF
V: TRBV10-3; J: TRBJ1-5; size: NA; D: NA; DNA: TGTGCCATCAGTGAGCGGGGCAGGGGATGGGATCAGCCCCAGCATTTT; CDR3: CAISERGRGWDQPQHF
V: TRBV19; J: TRBJ1-1; size: NA; D: NA; DNA: TGTGCCAGTACAGACTTAGCCATGAACACTGAAGCTTTCTTT; CDR3: CASTDLAMNTEAFF
V: TRBV6-5; J: TRBJ2-5; size: once; D: NA; DNA: TGTGCCAGCAGTTACGATACAGGGTTTCAGACCCAGTACTTC; CDR3: CASSYDTGFQTQYF
V: TRBV6-5; J: TRBJ2-7; size: NA; D: TRBD2; DNA: TGTGCCAGCAGACGGAGCGGGAGGGCCTACGAGCAGTACTTC; CDR3: CASRRSGRAYEQYF
V: TRBV9; J: TRBJ2-7; size: NA; D: TRBD1; DNA: TGTGCCAGCAGCGTAGCGCAGGGGGCCTCCGAGCAGTACTTC; CDR3: CASSVAQGASEQYF
V: TRBV5-1; J: TRBJ1-2; size: NA; D: NA; DNA: TGCGCCAGCAGCCCGGGAGGATCTAACTATGGCTACACCTTC; CDR3: CASSPGGSNYGYTF
V: TRBV7-6; J: TRBJ2-4; size: few; D: NA; DNA: TGTGCCAGCAGCTCTTCGTTAGACAGCAGCTTAAACATTCAGTACTTC; CDR3: CASSSSLDSSLNIQYF
V: TRBV10-3; J: TRBJ2-2; size: NA; D: TRBD2; DNA: TGTGCCATCGGGCGAGCGGGAGTAACGGACACCGGGGAGCTGTTTTTT; CDR3: CAIGRAGVTDTGELFF
V: TRBV6-5; J: TRBJ1-3; size: NA; D: NA; DNA: TGTGCCAGCAGCCCCTCACCAGGCGGAAACACCATATATTTT; CDR3: CASSPSPGGNTIYF
V: TRBV5-1; J: TRBJ1-2; size: NA; D: NA; DNA: TGCGCCAGCAGCTTCGGGGGAGGGGATGGCCACACCTTC; CDR3: CASSFGGGDGHTF
V: TRBV5-1; J: TRBJ2-1; size: NA; D: TRBD1; DNA: TGCGCCAGCAGCCCCGACTTTACAGGGGGCTCCTACAATGAGCAGTTCTTC; CDR3: CASSPDFTGGSYNEQFF
V: TRBV5-1; J: TRBJ1-4; size: once; D: NA; DNA: TGCGCCAGCAGCTCCACGGGGGCAACTAATGAAAAACTGTTTTTT; CDR3: CASSSTGATNEKLFF
V: TRBV27; J: TRBJ2-5; size: once; D: TRBD2; DNA: TGTGCCAGCAAAAAACGACCGGGACTAGCCTGGGGTCAAGAGACCCAGTACTTC; CDR3: CASKKRPGLAWGQETQYF
V: TRBV7-7; J: TRBJ2-5; size: NA; D: NA; DNA: TGTGCTAGCAGCTTAATCGGGACAACGCAAGAGACCCAGTACTTC; CDR3: CASSLIGTTQETQYF
V: TRBV4-1; J: TRBJ1-5; size: NA; D: NA; DNA: TGCGCCAGCAGCCAAGGGTCACAGCTCAATCAGCCCCAGCATTTT; CDR3: CASSQGSQLNQPQHF
V: TRBV7-6; J: TRBJ2-7; size: NA; D: NA; DNA: TGTGCCAGCAGCTTAGCTACAGGGAGCAACGAGCAGTACTTC; CDR3: CASSLATGSNEQYF
V: TRBV5-1; J: TRBJ1-5; size: NA; D: NA; DNA: TGCGCCAGCAGCCCCGGGGATGATCAGCCCCAGCATTTT; CDR3: CASSPGDDQPQHF
V: TRBV6-1; J: TRBJ1-1; size: NA; D: NA; DNA: TGTGCCAGCAGTGACCTTCTGAACACTGAAGCTTTCTTT; CDR3: CASSDLLNTEAFF
V: TRBV6-5; J: TRBJ1-2; size: NA; D: TRBD1; DNA: TGTGCCAGCAGGGATCCGGGACAGGGAACGGATGGCTACACCTTC; CDR3: CASRDPGQGTDGYTF
V: TRBV19; J: TRBJ2-7; size: NA; D: NA; DNA: TGTGCCAGTAGTATAGGGGGTGCCGGACTATCTGGGTACGAGCAGTACTTC; CDR3: CASSIGGAGLSGYEQYF
V: TRBV28; J: TRBJ2-5; size: NA; D: NA; DNA: TGTGCCAGCAGTCTGGGGCGTGAAGAGACCCAGTACTTC; CDR3: CASSLGREETQYF
V: TRBV10-3; J: TRBJ2-1; size: NA; D: NA; DNA: TGTGCCATCAGTGGAGGGCTGTTGAATTATGAGCAGTTCTTC; CDR3: CAISGGLLNYEQFF
V: TRBV6-5; J: TRBJ2-5; size: NA; D: TRBD2; DNA: TGTGCCAGCAGCCGCGGGAGGGCCAGTGAGCAGTACTTC; CDR3: CASSRGRASEQYF
V: TRBV19; J: TRBJ1-1; size: NA; D: NA; DNA: TGTGCCAGTAGTGCGAACAGGGAAATTGAAGCTTTCTTT; CDR3: CASSANREIEAFF